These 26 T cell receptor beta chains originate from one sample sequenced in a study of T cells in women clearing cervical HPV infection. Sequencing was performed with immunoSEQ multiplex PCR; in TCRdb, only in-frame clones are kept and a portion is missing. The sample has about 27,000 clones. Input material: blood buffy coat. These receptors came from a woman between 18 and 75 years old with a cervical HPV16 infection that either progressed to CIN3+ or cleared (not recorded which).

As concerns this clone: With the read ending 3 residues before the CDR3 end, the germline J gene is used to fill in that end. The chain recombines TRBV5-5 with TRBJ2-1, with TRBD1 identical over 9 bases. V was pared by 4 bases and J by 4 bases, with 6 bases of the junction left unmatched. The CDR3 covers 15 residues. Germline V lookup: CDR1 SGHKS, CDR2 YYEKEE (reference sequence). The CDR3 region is CASSRGQGPYNEQFF. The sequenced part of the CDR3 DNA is TGTGCCAGCAGCCGGGGACAGGGACCTTACAATGAG.

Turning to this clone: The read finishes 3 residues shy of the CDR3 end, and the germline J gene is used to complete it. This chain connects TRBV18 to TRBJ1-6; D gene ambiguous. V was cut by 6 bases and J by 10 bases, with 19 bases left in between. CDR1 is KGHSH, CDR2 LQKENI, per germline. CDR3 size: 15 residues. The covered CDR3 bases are TGTGCCAGCTCTATCGGGGAAGGGTTTCGGTCACCC. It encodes CASSIGEGFRSP. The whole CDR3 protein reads CASSIGEGFRSPLHF. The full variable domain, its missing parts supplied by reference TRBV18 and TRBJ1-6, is NAGVMQNPRHLVRRRGQEARLRCSPMKGHSHVYWYRQLPEEGLKFMVYLQKENIIDESGMPKERFSAEFPKEGPSILRIQQVVRGDSAAYFCASSIGEGFRSPLHFGNGTRLTVT.

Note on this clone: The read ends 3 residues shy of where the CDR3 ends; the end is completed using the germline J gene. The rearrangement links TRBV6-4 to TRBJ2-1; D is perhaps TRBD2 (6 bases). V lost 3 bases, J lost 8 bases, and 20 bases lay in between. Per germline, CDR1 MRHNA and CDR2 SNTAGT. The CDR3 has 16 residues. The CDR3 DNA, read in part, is TGTGCCAGCAGTGATACCGGGACTGGCGGGAAGTATGAG. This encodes CASSDTGTGGKYE. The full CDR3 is CASSDTGTGGKYEQFF.

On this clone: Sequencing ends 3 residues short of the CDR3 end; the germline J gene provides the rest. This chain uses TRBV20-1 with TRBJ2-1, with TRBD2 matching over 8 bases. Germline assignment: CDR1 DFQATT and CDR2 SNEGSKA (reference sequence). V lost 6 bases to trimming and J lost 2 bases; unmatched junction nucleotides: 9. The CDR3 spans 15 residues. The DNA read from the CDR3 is TGCAGTGCCCGGGACGGGACTAGAACCTACAATGAG. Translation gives CSARDGTRTYNE. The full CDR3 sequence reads CSARDGTRTYNEQFF.

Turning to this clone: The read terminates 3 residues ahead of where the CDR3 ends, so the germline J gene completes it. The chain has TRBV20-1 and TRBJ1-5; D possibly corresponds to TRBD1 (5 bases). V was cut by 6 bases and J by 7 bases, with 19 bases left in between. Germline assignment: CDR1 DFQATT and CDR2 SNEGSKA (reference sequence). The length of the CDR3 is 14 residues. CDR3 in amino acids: CSAAWRGSSQPQHF. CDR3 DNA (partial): TGCAGTGCCGCATGGCGGGGGAGTAGCCAGCCC.

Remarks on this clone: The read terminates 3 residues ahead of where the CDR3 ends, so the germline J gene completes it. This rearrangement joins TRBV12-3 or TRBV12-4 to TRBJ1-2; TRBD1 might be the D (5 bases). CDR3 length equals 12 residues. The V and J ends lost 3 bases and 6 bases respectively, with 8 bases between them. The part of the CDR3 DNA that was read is TGTGCCAGCAGTTTCGTCAGGGATGGC. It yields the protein CASSFVRDG. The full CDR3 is CASSFVRDGYTF.

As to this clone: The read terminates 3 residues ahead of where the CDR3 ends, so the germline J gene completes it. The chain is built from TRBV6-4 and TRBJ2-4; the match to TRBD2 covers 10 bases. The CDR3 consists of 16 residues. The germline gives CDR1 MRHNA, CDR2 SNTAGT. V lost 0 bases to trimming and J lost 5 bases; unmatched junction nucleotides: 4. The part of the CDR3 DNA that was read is TGTGCCAGCAGTGACTCGGGAGCGGGGGGGGAAAACATT. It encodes CASSDSGAGGENI. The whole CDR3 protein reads CASSDSGAGGENIQYF.

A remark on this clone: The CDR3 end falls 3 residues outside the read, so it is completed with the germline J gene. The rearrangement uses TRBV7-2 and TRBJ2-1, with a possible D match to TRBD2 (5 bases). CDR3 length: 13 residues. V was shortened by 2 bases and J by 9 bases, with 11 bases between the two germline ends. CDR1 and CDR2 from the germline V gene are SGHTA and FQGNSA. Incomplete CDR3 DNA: TGTGCCAGCAGCTTACCCGGACTGCTTGAG. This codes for CASSLPGLLE. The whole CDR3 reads CASSLPGLLEQFF.

Partial CDR3 DNA: TGTGCCAGCAGCTTAACAGTGAATGGCCCTGAA. It translates to CASSLTVNGPE. The full CDR3 reads CASSLTVNGPEAFF. The chain combines TRBV7-3 with TRBJ1-1; D is undetermined. The read finishes 3 residues shy of the CDR3 end, and the germline J gene is used to complete it. V shed 0 bases and J shed 6 bases, with 11 bases lying between them. Germline CDR1 SGHTA, CDR2 FQGTGA. The CDR3 is 14 amino acids.

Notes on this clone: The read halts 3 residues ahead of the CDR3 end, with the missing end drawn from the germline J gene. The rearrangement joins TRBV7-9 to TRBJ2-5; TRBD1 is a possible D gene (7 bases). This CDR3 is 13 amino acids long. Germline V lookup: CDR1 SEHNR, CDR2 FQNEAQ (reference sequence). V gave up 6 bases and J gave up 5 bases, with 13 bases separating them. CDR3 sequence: CASRRGTAETQYF. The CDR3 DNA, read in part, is TGTGCCAGCAGACGCGGGACAGCCGAGACC.

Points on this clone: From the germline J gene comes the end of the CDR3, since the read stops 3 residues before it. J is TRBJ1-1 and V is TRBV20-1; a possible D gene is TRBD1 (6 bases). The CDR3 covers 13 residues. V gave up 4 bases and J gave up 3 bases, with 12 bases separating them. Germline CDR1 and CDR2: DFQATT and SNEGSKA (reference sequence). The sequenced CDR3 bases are TGCAGTGCTATCAGCGAGGGGGACACTGAA. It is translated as CSAISEGDTE. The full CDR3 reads CSAISEGDTEAFF.

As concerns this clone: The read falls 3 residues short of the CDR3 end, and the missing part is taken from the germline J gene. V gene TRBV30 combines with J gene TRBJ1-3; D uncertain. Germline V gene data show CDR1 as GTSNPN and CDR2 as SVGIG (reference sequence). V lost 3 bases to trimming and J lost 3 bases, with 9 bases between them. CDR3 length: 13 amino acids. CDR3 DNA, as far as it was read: TGTGCCTGGAGACAAGGGTTTGGAAACACC. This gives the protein CAWRQGFGNT. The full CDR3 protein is CAWRQGFGNTIYF.

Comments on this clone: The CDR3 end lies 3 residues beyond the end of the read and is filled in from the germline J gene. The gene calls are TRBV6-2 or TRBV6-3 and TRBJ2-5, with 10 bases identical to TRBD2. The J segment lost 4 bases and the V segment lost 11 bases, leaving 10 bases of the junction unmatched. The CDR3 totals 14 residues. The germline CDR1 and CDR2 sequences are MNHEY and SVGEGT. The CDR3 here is CASQAGTSVETQYF. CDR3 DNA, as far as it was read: TGTGCCTCCCAGGCCGGGACTAGCGTAGAGACC.

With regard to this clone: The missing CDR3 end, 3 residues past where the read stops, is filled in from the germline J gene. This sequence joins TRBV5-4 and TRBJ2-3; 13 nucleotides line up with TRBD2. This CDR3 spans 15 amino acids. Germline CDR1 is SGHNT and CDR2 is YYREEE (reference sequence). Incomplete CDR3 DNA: TGTGCCAGCAGCTCCAGACTAGCGGGAGGAGAGACG. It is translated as CASSSRLAGGET. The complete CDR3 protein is CASSSRLAGGETQYF.

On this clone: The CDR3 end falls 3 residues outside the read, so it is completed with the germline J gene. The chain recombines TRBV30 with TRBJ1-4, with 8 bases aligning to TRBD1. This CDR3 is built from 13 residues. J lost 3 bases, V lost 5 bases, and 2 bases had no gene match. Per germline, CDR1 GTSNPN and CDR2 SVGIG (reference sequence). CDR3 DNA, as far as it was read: TGTGCCTGGGACAGGGGACCTAATGAAAAA. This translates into CAWDRGPNEK. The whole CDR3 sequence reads CAWDRGPNEKLFF.

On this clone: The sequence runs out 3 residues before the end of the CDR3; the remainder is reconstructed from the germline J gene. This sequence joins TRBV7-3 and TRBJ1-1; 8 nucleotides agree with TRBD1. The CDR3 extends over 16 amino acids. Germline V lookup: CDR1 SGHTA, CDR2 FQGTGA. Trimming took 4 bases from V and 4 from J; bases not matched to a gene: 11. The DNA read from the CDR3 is TGTGCCAGCAGCTCGCAGGGGGCGCCGGGGGTCACTGAA. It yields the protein CASSSQGAPGVTE. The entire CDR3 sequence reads CASSSQGAPGVTEAFF.

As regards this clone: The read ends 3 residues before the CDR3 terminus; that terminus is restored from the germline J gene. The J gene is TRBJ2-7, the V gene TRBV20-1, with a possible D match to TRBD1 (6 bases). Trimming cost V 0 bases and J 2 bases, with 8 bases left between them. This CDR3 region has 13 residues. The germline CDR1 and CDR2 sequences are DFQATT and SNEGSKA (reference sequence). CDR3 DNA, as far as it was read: TGCAGTGCTAGAGATTGGGACACCTACGAG. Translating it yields CSARDWDTYE. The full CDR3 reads CSARDWDTYEQYF.

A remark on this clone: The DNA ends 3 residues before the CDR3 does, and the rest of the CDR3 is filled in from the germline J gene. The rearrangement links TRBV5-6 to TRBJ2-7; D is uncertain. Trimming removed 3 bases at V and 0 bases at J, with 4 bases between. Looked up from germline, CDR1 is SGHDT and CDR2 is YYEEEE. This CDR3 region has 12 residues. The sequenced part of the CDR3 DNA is TGTGCCAGCAGCTGGCTCTCCTACGAG. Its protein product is CASSWLSYE. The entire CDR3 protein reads CASSWLSYEQYF.

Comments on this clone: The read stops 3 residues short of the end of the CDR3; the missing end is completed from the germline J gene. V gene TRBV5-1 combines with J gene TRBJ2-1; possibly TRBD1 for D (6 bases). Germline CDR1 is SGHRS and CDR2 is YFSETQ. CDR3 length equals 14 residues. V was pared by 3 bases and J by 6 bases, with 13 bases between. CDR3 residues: CASSSIRGRNEQFF. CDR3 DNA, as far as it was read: TGCGCCAGCAGCTCGATCAGGGGCCGCAATGAG.

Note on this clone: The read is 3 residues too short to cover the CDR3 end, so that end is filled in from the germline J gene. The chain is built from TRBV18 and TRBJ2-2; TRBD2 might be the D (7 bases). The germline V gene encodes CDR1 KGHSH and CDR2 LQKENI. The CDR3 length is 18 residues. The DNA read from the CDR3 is TGTGCCAGCTCACCTCCCGGGGGGCTGAGCTCTGGGGCCAACGTG. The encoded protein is CASSPPGGLSSGANV. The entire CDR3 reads CASSPPGGLSSGANVLFF.

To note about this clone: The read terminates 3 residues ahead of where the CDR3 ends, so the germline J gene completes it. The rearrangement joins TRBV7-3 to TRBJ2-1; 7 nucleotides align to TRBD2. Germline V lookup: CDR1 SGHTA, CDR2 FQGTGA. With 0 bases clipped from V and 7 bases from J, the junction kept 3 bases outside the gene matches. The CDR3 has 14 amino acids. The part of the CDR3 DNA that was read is TGTGCCAGCAGCTTAACCGGGACTAAAAATGAG. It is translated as CASSLTGTKNE. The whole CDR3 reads CASSLTGTKNEQFF.

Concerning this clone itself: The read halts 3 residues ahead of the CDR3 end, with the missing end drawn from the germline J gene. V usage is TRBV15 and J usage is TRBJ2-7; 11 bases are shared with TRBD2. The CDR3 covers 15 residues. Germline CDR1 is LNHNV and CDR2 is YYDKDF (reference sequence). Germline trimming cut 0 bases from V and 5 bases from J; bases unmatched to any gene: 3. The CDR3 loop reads CATSREPGLADEQYF. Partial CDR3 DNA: TGTGCCACCAGCAGAGAACCGGGACTAGCGGACGAG. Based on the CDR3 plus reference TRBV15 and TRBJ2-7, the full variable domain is DAMVIQNPRYQVTQFGKPVTLSCSQTLNHNVMYWYQQKSSQAPKLLFHYYDKDFNNEADTPDNFQSRRPNTSFCFLDIRSPGLGDTAMYLCATSREPGLADEQYFGPGTRLTVT.

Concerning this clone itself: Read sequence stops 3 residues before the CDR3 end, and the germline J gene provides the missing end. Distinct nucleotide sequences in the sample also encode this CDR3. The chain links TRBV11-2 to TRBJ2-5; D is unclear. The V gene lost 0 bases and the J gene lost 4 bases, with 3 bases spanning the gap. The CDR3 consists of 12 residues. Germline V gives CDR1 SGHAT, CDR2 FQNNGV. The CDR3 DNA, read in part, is TGTGCCAGCAGCTTAGATCGAGAGACC. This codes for CASSLDRET. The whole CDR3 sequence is CASSLDRETQYF.

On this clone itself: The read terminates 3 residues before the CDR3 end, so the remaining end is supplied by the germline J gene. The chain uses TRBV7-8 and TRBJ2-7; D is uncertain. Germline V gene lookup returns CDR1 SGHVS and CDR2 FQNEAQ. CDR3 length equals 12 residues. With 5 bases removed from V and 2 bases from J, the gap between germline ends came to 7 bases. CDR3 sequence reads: CASSKVTYEQYF. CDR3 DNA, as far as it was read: TGTGCCAGCAGCAAGGTTACCTACGAG. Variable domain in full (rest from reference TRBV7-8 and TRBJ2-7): GAGVSQSPRYKVAKRGQDVALRCDPISGHVSLFWYQQALGQGPEFLTYFQNEAQLDKSGLPSDRFFAERPEGSVSTLKIQRTQQEDSAVYLCASSKVTYEQYFGPGTRLTVT.

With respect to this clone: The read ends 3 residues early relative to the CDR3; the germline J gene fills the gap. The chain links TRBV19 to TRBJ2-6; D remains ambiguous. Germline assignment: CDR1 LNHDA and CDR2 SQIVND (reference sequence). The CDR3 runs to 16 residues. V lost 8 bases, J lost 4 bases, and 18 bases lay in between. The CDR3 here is CASRATYSAGANVLTF. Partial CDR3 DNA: TGTGCCAGTCGAGCCACCTATTCCGCGGGGGCCAACGTC. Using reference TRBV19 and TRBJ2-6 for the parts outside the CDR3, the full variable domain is DGGITQSPKYLFRKEGQNVTLSCEQNLNHDAMYWYRQDPGQGLRLIYYSQIVNDFQKGDIAEGYSVSREKKESFPLTVTSAQKNPTAFYLCASRATYSAGANVLTFGAGSRLTVL.

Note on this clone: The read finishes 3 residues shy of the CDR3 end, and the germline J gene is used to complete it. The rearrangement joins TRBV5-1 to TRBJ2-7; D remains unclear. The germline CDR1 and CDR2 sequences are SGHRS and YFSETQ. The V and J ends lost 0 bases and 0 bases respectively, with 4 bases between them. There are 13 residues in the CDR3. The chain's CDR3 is CASSLASSYEQYF. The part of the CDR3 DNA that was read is TGCGCCAGCAGCTTGGCTAGCTCCTACGAG.